These T cell receptor beta chains were read from a single sample in a study of T cell responses to AZD1222 COVID-19 vaccine. Using immunoSEQ multiplex PCR, the repertoire was profiled, and TCRdb retains in-frame clones only, with some absent. The sample consists of about 140,000 clones, around 90% of them appearing once. The input for sequencing was peripheral blood, taken on day 0 of AZD1222 vaccination. The receptors shown here come from an adult in good health. CDR3s include the opening cysteine and the closing phenylalanine or tryptophan. The D gene is left open where the match is weak. Not every row has a clone size; where given, it reads once, few, many or a size class.

D gene	V gene	clone size	J gene	CDR3 DNA	CDR3 protein
TRBD1	TRBV28	NA	TRBJ2-1	TGTGCCAGCGCGGGGACAGGCAAACTCTTC	CASAGTGKLF
NA	TRBV19	NA	TRBJ2-7	TGTGCCAGTAAACGGGACCCAAAAAAGTACGAGCAGTACTTC	CASKRDPKKYEQYF
NA	TRBV9	NA	TRBJ2-2	TGTGCCAGCAGCGCCAGGGTCGGGGAGCTGTTTTTT	CASSARVGELFF
NA	TRBV21-1	few	TRBJ1-2	TGTGCCAGCAGCACCCACCAACACGACACGGATGGCTACACCTTC	CASSTHQHDTDGYTF
TRBD2	TRBV18	NA	TRBJ2-1	TGTGCCAGCTCACCTCGCCTAGCGGGAATCTACAATGAGCAGTTCTTC	CASSPRLAGIYNEQFF
TRBD1	TRBV9	NA	TRBJ1-4	TGTGCCAGCAGACCCGACAGGGGTTACGGAAAACTGTTTTTT	CASRPDRGYGKLFF
TRBD1	TRBV5-4	NA	TRBJ2-5	TGTGCCAGCAGCCCGCTGGACAGGGGGCTGGAGACCCAGTACTTC	CASSPLDRGLETQYF
NA	TRBV28	NA	TRBJ1-2	TGTGCCAGCAGAGCCAGCCAAGTAAACTATGGCTACACCTTC	CASRASQVNYGYTF
NA	TRBV5-4	NA	TRBJ2-7	TGTGCCAGCAGCTTGGAGAGGGGCGAGCAGTACTTC	CASSLERGEQYF
NA	TRBV15	NA	TRBJ2-1	TGTGCCACCAGTATGACTACCTTTCCAGCGAATGAGCAGTTCTTC	CATSMTTFPANEQFF
NA	TRBV15	NA	TRBJ1-5	TGTGCCGCGTCCCCGGGGGGTACCTTTCAGCCCCAGCATTTT	CAASPGGTFQPQHF
NA	TRBV5-3	NA	TRBJ1-4	TGTGCCAGAAGCTTGGAGGATTGTAGTGAAAAACTGTTTTTT	CARSLEDCSEKLFF
NA	TRBV4-1	NA	TRBJ1-1	TGCGCCAGCAGCCAAGATGAGCGGACTGAAGCTTTCTTT	CASSQDERTEAFF
NA	TRBV24-1	NA	TRBJ2-1	TGTGCCACCAGTGCCCCTCGAGACAGCCACAATGAGCAGTTCTTC	CATSAPRDSHNEQFF
NA	TRBV27	NA	TRBJ1-1	TGTGCCAGCAGTTTCGACCTCAACACTGAAGCTTTCTTT	CASSFDLNTEAFF
TRBD2	TRBV6-2/TRBV6-3	once	TRBJ2-7	TGTGCCAGCAGTTACTCGAGACTAGCGGAGGGGGTCGAGCAGTACTTC	CASSYSRLAEGVEQYF
NA	TRBV27	NA	TRBJ1-2	TGTGCCAGCAGTGACTACGAAAAACCGCAGAACTATGGCTACACCTTC	CASSDYEKPQNYGYTF
NA	TRBV5-1	NA	TRBJ2-1	TGCGCCAGCAGCCTGGCGAGGCGGGACAATCCGTACAATGAGCAGTTCTTC	CASSLARRDNPYNEQFF
NA	TRBV6-6	NA	TRBJ1-4	TGTGCCAGCAGTGCGGGTTACGAAAAACTGTTTTTT	CASSAGYEKLFF
NA	TRBV9	NA	TRBJ1-1	TGTGCCAGCAGCGCCGGGACACCGAACACTGAAGCTTTCTTT	CASSAGTPNTEAFF
NA	TRBV19	NA	TRBJ2-2	TGTGCCAGTATCGGGATAGGGAACACCGGGGAGCTGTTTTTT	CASIGIGNTGELFF
NA	TRBV7-9	once	TRBJ1-1	TGTGCCAGCAGCTTACTAGGTGAAGCTTTCTTT	CASSLLGEAFF
NA	TRBV21-1	NA	TRBJ1-2	TGTGCCAGCAGCAAAGGGGGGGACAGTCGTCACCCCTATGGCTACACCTTC	CASSKGGDSRHPYGYTF
TRBD1	TRBV5-1	NA	TRBJ1-2	TGCGCCAGCAGCTTGGGACAGGGATTAGGTGGCTACACCTTC	CASSLGQGLGGYTF